Listed below are T cell receptor beta chains from one sample, sequenced in a study of blood T cells in healthy people across ages. TCRdb reprocessed the 5' RACE reads with MiXCR, giving one entry per CDR3 protein. The sample includes 1.2 million to 1.5 million distinct CDR3 sequences, approximately 59% of them seen just once. The specimen sequenced was blood. Source of these receptors: a man between 18 and 29 years old in good health. CDR3s include the opening cysteine and the closing phenylalanine or tryptophan. D genes are given only for firm matches. Part of the rows lack a size; the others show once, few, many or a class for expanded clones.

CDR3aa	CDR3nt	d_gene	v_gene	abundance	j_gene
CATSADMNTGELFF	TGTGCCACCAGTGCGGACATGAACACCGGGGAGCTGTTTTTT	NA	TRBV24-1	NA	TRBJ2-2
CASSFVQGWYNEQFF	TGTGCCAGCAGCTTTGTTCAGGGTTGGTACAATGAGCAGTTCTTC	NA	TRBV7-2	NA	TRBJ2-1
CSFTVGTGELFF	TGCAGCTTCACCGTAGGCACCGGGGAGCTGTTTTTT	NA	TRBV29-1	NA	TRBJ2-2
CASSSAAYSGANVLTF	TGTGCCAGCAGTTCCGCGGCGTACTCTGGGGCCAACGTCCTGACTTTC	NA	TRBV6-1	few	TRBJ2-6
CAIGSGLNTDTQYF	TGTGCCATTGGGAGCGGCCTAAACACAGATACGCAGTATTTT	NA	TRBV6-5	NA	TRBJ2-3
CSAREFDYGYTF	TGCAGTGCTAGAGAGTTCGACTATGGCTACACCTTC	NA	TRBV20-1	NA	TRBJ1-2
CASSSQPGKANYGYTF	TGTGCCAGCAGTTCCCAGCCGGGCAAAGCTAACTATGGCTACACCTTC	NA	TRBV27	NA	TRBJ1-2
CAWSRTNNYGYTF	TGTGCCTGGAGTAGGACAAATAACTATGGCTACACCTTC	NA	TRBV30	NA	TRBJ1-2
CASSQADSEAFF	TGTGCCAGCAGCCAAGCCGACAGTGAAGCTTTCTTT	NA	TRBV6-5	NA	TRBJ1-1
CASSSRQGANYGYTF	TGCGCCAGCAGCTCGCGACAGGGCGCTAACTATGGCTACACCTTC	TRBD1	TRBV5-1	NA	TRBJ1-2
CSAKKARSSLSDYEQYF	TGCAGTGCTAAAAAGGCTCGCTCCTCCCTCAGTGACTACGAGCAGTACTTC	NA	TRBV20-1	NA	TRBJ2-7
CASSQDLGYTSTDTQYF	TGTGCCAGCAGCCAAGATCTCGGATATACTAGCACAGATACGCAGTATTTT	NA	TRBV4-2	NA	TRBJ2-3
CASSRVGLEQFF	TGTGCCAGCAGTAGGGTGGGCCTCGAGCAGTTCTTC	NA	TRBV12-3/TRBV12-4	few	TRBJ2-1
CSVEVYDEQFF	TGCAGCGTTGAGGTTTACGATGAGCAGTTCTTC	NA	TRBV29-1	once	TRBJ2-1
CATSPRSGANVLTF	TGTGCCACCAGTCCCCGCTCTGGGGCCAACGTCCTGACTTTC	NA	TRBV15	few	TRBJ2-6
CASSLYSGGQETQYF	TGCGCCAGCAGCTTGTACAGCGGGGGCCAAGAGACCCAGTACTTC	TRBD2	TRBV5-1	few	TRBJ2-5
CASSAAGTNYEQYF	TGTGCCAGCAGCGCCGCCGGGACAAACTACGAGCAGTACTTC	NA	TRBV7-2	NA	TRBJ2-7
CASDFWDSYEQYF	TGTGCCAGCGATTTTTGGGACTCCTACGAGCAGTACTTC	NA	TRBV6-1	few	TRBJ2-7
CASSDRDTSNYGHTF	TGTGCCAGCAGTGACCGGGACACCTCTAACTATGGCCACACCTTC	NA	TRBV6-1	NA	TRBJ1-2
CAISESSPAGKETQYF	TGTGCCATCAGTGAGTCGTCCCCAGCCGGTAAAGAGACCCAGTACTTC	NA	TRBV10-3	NA	TRBJ2-5
CASRRGAQSYGYTF	TGCGCCAGCAGGCGAGGGGCCCAATCGTATGGCTACACCTTC	NA	TRBV4-1	few	TRBJ1-2
CASSPGPVPDEQFF	TGTGCCAGCAGCCCGGGCCCTGTACCCGATGAGCAGTTCTTC	NA	TRBV13	once	TRBJ2-1
CASSEILGQGKEETQYF	TGTGCCAGCAGCGAAATTCTAGGACAGGGAAAGGAAGAGACCCAGTACTTC	TRBD1	TRBV2	few	TRBJ2-5
CASSRRQGASDTQYF	TGTGCCAGCAGTCGAAGACAGGGGGCCTCAGATACGCAGTATTTT	TRBD1	TRBV12-3/TRBV12-4	NA	TRBJ2-3
CASSQQRLAGGLYEQFF	TGCGCCAGCAGCCAACAGCGACTAGCGGGGGGGTTATATGAGCAGTTCTTC	TRBD2	TRBV4-1	few	TRBJ2-1
CASSQTAGNYGYTF	TGCGCCAGCAGCCAGACAGCAGGGAACTATGGCTACACCTTC	NA	TRBV4-3	NA	TRBJ1-2
CASSQGLDRVWEQYF	TGTGCCAGCAGCCAAGGACTAGACAGGGTTTGGGAGCAGTACTTC	NA	TRBV3-1	few	TRBJ2-5
CAISWDRGEQYF	TGTGCCATCAGCTGGGACAGGGGCGAGCAGTACTTC	TRBD1	TRBV10-3	few	TRBJ2-7
CSASTFEYGYTF	TGCAGTGCTAGTACCTTCGAGTATGGCTACACCTTC	NA	TRBV20-1	NA	TRBJ1-2
CASSLIQGLYEQFF	TGTGCCAGCAGTTTAATACAGGGGTTGTATGAGCAGTTCTTC	TRBD1	TRBV12-3/TRBV12-4	NA	TRBJ2-1
CASSAGLEGSYEQYF	TGTGCCAGCAGCGCAGGGTTAGAGGGCTCCTACGAGCAGTACTTC	NA	TRBV9	once	TRBJ2-7
CASSPGWGEDTQYF	TGTGCCAGCAGCCCCGGATGGGGGGAAGATACGCAGTATTTT	NA	TRBV3-1	NA	TRBJ2-3
CASSRTAPIPLYGYTF	TGTGCCAGCAGCAGGACAGCTCCTATACCCCTCTATGGCTACACCTTC	NA	TRBV6-6	few	TRBJ1-2
CASRDSGGASYEQYF	TGTGCCAGCAGGGATAGCGGGGGCGCTTCCTACGAGCAGTACTTC	TRBD2	TRBV6-1	NA	TRBJ2-7
CASSQDWGVTTDTQYF	TGTGCCAGCAGCCAAGACTGGGGTGTTACCACAGATACGCAGTATTTT	NA	TRBV3-1	NA	TRBJ2-3
CATSREPGTINEKLFF	TGTGCCACCAGCAGAGAACCGGGGACAATTAATGAAAAACTGTTTTTT	NA	TRBV15	NA	TRBJ1-4